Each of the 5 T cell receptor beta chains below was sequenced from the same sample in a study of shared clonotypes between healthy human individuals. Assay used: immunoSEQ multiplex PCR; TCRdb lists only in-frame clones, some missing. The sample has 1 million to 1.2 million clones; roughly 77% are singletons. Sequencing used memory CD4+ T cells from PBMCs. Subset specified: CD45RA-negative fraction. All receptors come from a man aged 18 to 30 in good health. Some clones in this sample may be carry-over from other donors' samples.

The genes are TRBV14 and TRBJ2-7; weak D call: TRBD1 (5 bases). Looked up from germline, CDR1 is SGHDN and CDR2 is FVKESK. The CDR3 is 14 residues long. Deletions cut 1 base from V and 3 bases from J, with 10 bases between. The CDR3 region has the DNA TGTGCCAGCAGCCAAGCTGCCAGGGACTACGAGCAGTACTTC. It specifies CASSQAARDYEQYF.

CDR3 DNA: TGTGCCACAGGGACAGGATACGCAACTAATGAAAAACTGTTTTTT. It codes for CATGTGYATNEKLFF. The V call is TRBV10-3, the J call TRBJ1-4, with 8 bases lining up with TRBD1. Germline CDR1 reads ENHRY; CDR2 reads SYGVKD. This CDR3 contains 15 residues. The V and J ends lost 10 bases and 0 bases, in that order; junction bases with no gene match: 7.

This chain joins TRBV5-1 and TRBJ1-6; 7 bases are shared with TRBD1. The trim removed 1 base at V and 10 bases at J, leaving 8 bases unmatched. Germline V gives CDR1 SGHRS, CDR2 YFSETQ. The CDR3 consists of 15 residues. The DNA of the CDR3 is TGCGCCAGCAGCTTGTTAGTGGGACAGAGGTCACCCCTCCACTTT. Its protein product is CASSLLVGQRSPLHF.

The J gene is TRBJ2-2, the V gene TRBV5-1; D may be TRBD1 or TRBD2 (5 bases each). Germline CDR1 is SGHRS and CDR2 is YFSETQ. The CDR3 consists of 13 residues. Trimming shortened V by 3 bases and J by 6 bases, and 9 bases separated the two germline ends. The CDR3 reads CASSWDGSGELFF. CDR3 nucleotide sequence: TGCGCCAGCAGCTGGGACGGGTCCGGGGAGCTGTTTTTT.

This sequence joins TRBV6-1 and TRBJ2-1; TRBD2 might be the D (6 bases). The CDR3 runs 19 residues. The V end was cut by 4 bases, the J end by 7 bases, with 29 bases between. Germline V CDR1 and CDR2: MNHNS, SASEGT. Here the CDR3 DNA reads TGTGCCAGCAGTGCGCGGGGACCTAAAATTCCCCTAATCCCTAATGAGCAGTTCTTC. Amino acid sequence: CASSARGPKIPLIPNEQFF.